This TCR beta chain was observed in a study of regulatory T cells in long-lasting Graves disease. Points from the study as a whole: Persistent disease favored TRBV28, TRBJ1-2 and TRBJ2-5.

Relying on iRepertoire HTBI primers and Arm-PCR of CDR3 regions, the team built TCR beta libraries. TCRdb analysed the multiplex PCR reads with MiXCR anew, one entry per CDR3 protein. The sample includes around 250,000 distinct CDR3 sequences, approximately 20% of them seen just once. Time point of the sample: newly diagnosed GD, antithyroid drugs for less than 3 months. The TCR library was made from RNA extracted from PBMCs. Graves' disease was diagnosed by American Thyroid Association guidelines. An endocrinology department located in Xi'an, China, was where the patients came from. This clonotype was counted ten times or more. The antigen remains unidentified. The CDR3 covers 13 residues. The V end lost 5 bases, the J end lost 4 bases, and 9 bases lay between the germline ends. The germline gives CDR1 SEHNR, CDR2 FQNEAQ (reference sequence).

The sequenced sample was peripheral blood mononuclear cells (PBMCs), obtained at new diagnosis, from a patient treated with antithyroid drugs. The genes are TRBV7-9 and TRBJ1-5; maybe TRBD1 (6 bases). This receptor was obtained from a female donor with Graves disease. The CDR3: CASSLQGNQPQHF. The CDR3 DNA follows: TGTGCCAGCAGCCTACAGGGAAATCAGCCCCAGCATTTT.